This T cell receptor beta chain was identified in a study of blood T cells in healthy people across ages. Whole-study findings and limits: There was no known CMV status for donors, so expanded clonotype changes were possibly confounded. Versus aged donors, long-lived donors had higher diversity and more naive CD4+ cells.

The second PCR ran about 6 to 12 cycles with a sample-barcoded 5' primer and J-beta primers. Every cDNA molecule carried a tag from a template-switch adaptor bearing 12 random nucleotides. TCRdb used MiXCR to reprocess the 5' RACE reads, holding one entry per CDR3 protein. The table lists 870,000 or so distinct CDR3 sequences, around 28% of them singletons. In germline, CDR1 is SGHTA, CDR2 FQGNSA. V was pared by 1 base and J by 6 bases, with 18 bases between. The CDR3 has 16 residues. This clonotype was observed many times. What it binds is not known. Sequenced material: blood. The chain employs TRBV7-2 and TRBJ2-5, with D perhaps being TRBD1 or TRBD2 (5 bases each). The sequence was obtained from a woman of 80 years or more in good health. The CDR3 reads CASSLDLARGGKTQYF. The CDR3 region has the DNA TGTGCCAGCAGCTTAGACTTAGCGAGGGGTGGTAAGACCCAGTACTTC. The full variable domain, completed using reference TRBV7-2 and TRBJ2-5, is GAGVSQSPSNKVTEKGKDVELRCDPISGHTALYWYRQSLGQGLEFLIYFQGNSAPDKSGLPSDRFSAERTGGSVSTLTIQRTQQEDSAVYLCASSLDLARGGKTQYFGPGTRLLVL.